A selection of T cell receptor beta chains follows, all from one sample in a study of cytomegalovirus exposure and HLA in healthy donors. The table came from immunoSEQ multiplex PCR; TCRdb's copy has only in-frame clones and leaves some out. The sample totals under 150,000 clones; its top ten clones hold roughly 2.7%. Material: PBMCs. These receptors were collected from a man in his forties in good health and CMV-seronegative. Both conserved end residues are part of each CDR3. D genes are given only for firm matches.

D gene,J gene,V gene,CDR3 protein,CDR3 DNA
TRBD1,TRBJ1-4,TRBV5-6,CASSFSGTDEKLFF,TGTGCCAGCAGCTTTTCCGGGACAGATGAAAAACTGTTTTTT
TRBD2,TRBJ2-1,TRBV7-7,CASSLGLAGGMDEQFF,TGTGCCAGCAGCTTAGGTCTGGCGGGGGGGATGGATGAGCAGTTCTTC
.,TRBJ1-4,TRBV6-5,CASSFPGGGGEKLFF,TGTGCCAGCAGCTTCCCGGGAGGTGGGGGTGAAAAACTGTTTTTT
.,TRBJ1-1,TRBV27,CASSKQGENTEAFF,TGTGCCAGCAGTAAGCAGGGTGAGAACACTGAAGCTTTCTTT
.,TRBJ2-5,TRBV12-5,CASMSGGMETQYF,TGTGCTAGTATGTCAGGGGGGATGGAGACCCAGTACTTC
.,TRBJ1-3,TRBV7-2,CASSMYSGNTIYF,TGTGCCAGCAGCATGTACTCTGGAAACACCATATATTTT
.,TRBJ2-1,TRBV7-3,CASSPQGTWTASEQFF,TGTGCCAGCAGCCCCCAGGGGACATGGACGGCAAGTGAGCAGTTCTTC
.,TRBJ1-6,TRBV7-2,CASSLAGVSPLHF,TGTGCCAGCAGCTTAGCAGGGGTCTCACCCCTCCACTTT
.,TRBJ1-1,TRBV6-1,CASGGTSEAFF,TGTGCCAGCGGCGGGACGTCTGAAGCTTTCTTT
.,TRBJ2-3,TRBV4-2,CASSQTEGGTDTQYF,TGTGCCAGCAGCCAAACCGAGGGGGGCACAGATACGCAGTATTTT